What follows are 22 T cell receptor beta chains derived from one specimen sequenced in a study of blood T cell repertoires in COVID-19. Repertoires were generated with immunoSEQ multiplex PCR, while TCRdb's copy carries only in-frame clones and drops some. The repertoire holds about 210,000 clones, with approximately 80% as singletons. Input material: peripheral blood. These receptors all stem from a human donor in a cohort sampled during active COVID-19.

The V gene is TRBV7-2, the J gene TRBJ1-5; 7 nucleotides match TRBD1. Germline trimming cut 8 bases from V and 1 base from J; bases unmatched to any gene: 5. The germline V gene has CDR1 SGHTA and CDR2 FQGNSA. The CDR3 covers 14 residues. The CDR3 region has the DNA TGTGCCAGCGCCAGGGGGTTAAGCAATCAGCCCCAGCATTTT. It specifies CASARGLSNQPQHF.

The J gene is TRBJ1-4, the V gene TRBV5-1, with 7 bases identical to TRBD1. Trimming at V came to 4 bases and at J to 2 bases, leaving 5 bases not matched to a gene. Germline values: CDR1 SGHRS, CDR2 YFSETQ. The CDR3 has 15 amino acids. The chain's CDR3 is CASSPRQGTNEKLFF. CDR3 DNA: TGCGCCAGCAGCCCTAGACAGGGTACTAATGAAAAACTGTTTTTT.

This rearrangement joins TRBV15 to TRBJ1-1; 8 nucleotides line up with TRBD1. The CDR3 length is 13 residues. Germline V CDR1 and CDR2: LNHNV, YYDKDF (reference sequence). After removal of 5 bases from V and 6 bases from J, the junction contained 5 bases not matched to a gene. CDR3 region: CATSFTGGAEAFF. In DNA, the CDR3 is TGTGCCACCAGCTTTACAGGGGGGGCTGAAGCTTTCTTT.

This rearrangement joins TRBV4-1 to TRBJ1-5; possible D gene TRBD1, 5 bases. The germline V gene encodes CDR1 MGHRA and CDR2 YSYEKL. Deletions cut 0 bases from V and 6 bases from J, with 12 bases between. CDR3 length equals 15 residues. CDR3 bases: TGCGCCAGCAGCCAAGACCCAGGGAGGGGTCAGCCCCAGCATTTT. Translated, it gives CASSQDPGRGQPQHF.

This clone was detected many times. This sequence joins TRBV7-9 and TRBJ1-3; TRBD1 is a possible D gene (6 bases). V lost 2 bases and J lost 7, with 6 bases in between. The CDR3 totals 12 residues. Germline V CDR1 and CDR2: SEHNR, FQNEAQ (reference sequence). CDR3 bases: TGTGCCAGCAGCTTAAGGGGGAACACCATATATTTT. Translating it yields CASSLRGNTIYF.

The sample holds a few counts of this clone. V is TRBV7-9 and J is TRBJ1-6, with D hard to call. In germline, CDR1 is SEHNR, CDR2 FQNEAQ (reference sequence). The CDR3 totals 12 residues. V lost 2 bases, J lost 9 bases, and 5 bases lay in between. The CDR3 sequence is CASSLLSSPLHF. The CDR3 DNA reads TGTGCCAGCAGCTTACTCAGTTCACCCCTCCACTTT.

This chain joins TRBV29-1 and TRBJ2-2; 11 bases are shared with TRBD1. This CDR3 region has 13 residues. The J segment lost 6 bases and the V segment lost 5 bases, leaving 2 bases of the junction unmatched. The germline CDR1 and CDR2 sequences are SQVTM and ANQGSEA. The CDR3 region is CSVMGQGAGELFF. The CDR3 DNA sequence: TGCAGCGTTATGGGACAGGGGGCCGGGGAGCTGTTTTTT.

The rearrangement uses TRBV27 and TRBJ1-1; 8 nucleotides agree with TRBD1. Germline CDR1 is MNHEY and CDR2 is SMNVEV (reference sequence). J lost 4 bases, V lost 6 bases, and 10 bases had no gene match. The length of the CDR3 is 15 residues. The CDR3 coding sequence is TGTGCCAGCAGGCTTGGACAGGGCTTAAGCACTGAAGCTTTCTTT. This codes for CASRLGQGLSTEAFF.

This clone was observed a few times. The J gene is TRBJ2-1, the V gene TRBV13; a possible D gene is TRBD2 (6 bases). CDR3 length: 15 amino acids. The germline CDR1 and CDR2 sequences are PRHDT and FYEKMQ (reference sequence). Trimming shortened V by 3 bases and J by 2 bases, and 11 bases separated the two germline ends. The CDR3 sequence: CASSFMGEAYNEQFF. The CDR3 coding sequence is TGTGCCAGCAGCTTCATGGGGGAGGCCTACAATGAGCAGTTCTTC.

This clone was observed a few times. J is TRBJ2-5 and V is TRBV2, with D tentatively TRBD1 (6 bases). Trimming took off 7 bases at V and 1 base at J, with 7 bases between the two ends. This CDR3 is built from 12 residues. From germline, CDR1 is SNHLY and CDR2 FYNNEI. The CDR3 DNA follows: TGTGCCAGCAAAGGGGGCCAAGAGACCCAGTACTTC. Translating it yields CASKGGQETQYF. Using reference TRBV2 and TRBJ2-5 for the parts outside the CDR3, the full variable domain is EPEVTQTPSHQVTQMGQEVILRCVPISNHLYFYWYRQILGQKVEFLVSFYNNEISEKSEIFDDQFSVERPDGSNFTLKIRSTKLEDSAMYFCASKGGQETQYFGPGTRLLVL.

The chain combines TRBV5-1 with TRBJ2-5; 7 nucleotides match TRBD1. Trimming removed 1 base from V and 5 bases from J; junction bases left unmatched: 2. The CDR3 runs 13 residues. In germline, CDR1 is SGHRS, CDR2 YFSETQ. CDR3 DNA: TGCGCCAGCAGCTTGAGGGGGCGGGAGACCCAGTACTTC. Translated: CASSLRGRETQYF.

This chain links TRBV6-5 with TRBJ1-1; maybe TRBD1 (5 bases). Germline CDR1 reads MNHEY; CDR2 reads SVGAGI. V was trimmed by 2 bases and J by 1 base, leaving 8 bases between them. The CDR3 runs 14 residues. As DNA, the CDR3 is TGTGCCAGCAGTTACGGACAATCGAACACTGAAGCTTTCTTT. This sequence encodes CASSYGQSNTEAFF.

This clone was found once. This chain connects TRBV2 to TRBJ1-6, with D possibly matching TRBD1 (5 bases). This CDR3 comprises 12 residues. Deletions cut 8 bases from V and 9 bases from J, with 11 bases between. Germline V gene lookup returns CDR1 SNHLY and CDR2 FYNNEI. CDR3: CASRLQGSPLHF. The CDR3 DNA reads TGTGCCAGCCGGTTGCAGGGTTCACCCCTCCACTTT.

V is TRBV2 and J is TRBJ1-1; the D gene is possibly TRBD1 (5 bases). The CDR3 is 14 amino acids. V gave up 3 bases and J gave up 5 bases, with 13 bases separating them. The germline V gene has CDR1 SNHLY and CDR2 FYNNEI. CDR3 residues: CASSETEGLTEAFF. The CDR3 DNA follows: TGTGCCAGCAGTGAGACGGAGGGGCTGACTGAAGCTTTCTTT.

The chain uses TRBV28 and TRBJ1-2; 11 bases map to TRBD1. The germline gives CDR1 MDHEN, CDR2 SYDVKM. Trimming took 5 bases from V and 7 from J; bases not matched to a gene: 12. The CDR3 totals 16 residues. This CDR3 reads CASSAGTGGKKSGYTF. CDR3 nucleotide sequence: TGTGCCAGCAGTGCCGGGACAGGGGGGAAGAAGAGTGGCTACACCTTC.

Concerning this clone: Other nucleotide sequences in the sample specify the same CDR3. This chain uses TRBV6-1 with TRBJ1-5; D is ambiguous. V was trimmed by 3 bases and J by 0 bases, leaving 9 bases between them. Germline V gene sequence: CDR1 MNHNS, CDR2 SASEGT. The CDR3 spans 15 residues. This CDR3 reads CASSEAGGSNQPQHF. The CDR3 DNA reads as TGTGCCAGCAGTGAGGCTGGAGGTAGCAATCAGCCCCAGCATTTT.

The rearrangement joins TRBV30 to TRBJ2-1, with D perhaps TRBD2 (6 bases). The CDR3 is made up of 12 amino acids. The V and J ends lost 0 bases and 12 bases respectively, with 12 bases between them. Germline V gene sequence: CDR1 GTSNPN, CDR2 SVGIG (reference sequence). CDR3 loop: CAWSVGGDWQFF. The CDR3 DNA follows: TGTGCCTGGAGTGTAGGAGGGGACTGGCAGTTCTTC.

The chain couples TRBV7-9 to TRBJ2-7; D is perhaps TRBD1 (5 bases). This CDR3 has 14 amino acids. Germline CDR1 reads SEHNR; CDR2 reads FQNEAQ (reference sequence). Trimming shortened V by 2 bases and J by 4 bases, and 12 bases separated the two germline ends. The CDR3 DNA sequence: TGTGCCAGCAGCTTAACCTTTGGGGCTTACGAGCAGTACTTC. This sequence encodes CASSLTFGAYEQYF.

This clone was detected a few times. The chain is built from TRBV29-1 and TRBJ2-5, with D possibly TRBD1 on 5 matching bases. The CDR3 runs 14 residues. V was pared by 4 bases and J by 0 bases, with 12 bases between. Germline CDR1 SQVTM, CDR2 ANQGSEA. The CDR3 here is CSVATGTYQETQYF. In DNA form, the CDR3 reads TGCAGCGTTGCAACAGGAACGTACCAAGAGACCCAGTACTTC.

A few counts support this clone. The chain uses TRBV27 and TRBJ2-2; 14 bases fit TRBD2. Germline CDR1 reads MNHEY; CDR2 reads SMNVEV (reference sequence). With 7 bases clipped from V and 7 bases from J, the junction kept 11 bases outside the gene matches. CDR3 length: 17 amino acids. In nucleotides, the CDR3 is TGTGCCAGCACCACGTCGGGACTAGCGGGAGTCAGCGGGGAGCTGTTTTTT. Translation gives CASTTSGLAGVSGELFF.

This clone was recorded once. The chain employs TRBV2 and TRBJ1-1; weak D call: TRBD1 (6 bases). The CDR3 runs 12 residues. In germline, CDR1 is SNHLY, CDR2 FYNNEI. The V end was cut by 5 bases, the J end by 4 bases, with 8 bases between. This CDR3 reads CASSTGFTEAFF. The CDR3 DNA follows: TGTGCCAGCAGTACAGGGTTCACTGAAGCTTTCTTT. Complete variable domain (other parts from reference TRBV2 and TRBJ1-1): EPEVTQTPSHQVTQMGQEVILRCVPISNHLYFYWYRQILGQKVEFLVSFYNNEISEKSEIFDDQFSVERPDGSNFTLKIRSTKLEDSAMYFCASSTGFTEAFFGQGTRLTVV.

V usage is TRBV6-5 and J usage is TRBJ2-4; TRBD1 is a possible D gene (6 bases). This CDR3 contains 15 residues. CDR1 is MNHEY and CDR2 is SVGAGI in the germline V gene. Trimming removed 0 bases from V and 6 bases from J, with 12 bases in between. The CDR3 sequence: CASSYSQARGNIQYF. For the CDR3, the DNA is TGTGCCAGCAGTTACTCCCAGGCCAGGGGAAACATTCAGTACTTC.